This entry is about one T cell receptor (beta chain). The antigen remains unidentified. This CDR3 is also generated by other DNA sequences in the sample. This sample is part of a study of cytomegalovirus exposure and HLA in healthy donors. Method: immunoSEQ multiplex PCR; TCRdb's copy keeps in-frame clones and lacks some. The table lists a few hundred thousand clones, roughly 88% of them singletons, with 0.84% in the top ten. Study-level findings and limits: Testing in vitro showed three CMV-associated chains specific for CMV antigens. In a later analysis, first-cohort TCR clusters were found to tend to co-occur in the 130 or so validation repertoires. Cytomegalovirus-associated TCR beta chains were listed, numbering some 180. Despite most TCR sequences being rare, some public TCRs occurred in many donors.

Unmatched junction bases numbered 1, after V lost 0 bases and J lost 4 bases. This CDR3 comprises 14 residues. CDR1 and CDR2 (germline): SGHDT, YYEEEE. The clonotype was recovered from a woman aged 18-35 years in good health and CMV-seronegative. The rearrangement uses TRBV5-6 and TRBJ2-7; the match to TRBD1 covers 10 bases. Material: PBMCs. The CDR3 nucleotides read TGTGCCAGCAGCTTGGGACAGGGGGCATACGAGCAGTACTTC. This sequence encodes CASSLGQGAYEQYF.